This TCR beta chain stems from a study of spatial heterogeneity in lung cancer. General study results and limits: Tumors with more nonsynonymous mutations had more expanded intratumoral alpha and beta TCRs.

TCRdb recomputed calls from the 5' RACE reads with MiXCR, one row per CDR3 protein. Among about 12,000 distinct CDR3 sequences listed, 13% to 15% were seen once. Looked up from germline, CDR1 is SQVTM and CDR2 is ANQGSEA. The CDR3 has 8 residues. Ten or more counts support this clonotype. Its antigen is unidentified. A junction boundary mismatches the germline segment, possibly from a read error. Stated time point: sample taken at primary tumor resection. TCRs were sequenced from unsorted whole RNA of tumor, nontumor lung or PBMC. The starting material was lung tumor tissue, obtained at surgery. This TCR was recovered from a male donor with early-stage non-small cell lung cancer. The V and J genes are TRBV29-1 and TRBJ2-3; D unresolved. The CDR3 coding sequence is TGCAGCGTTGAATCGGGTTTTTTT. It is translated as CSVESGFF.